Listed below are T cell receptor beta chains from one sample, sequenced in a study of T-cell reconstitution after alpha-beta-depleted transplantation in children. TCRdb itself ran the PCR reads through MiXCR, one entry per CDR3 protein. This table holds 230,000 or so distinct CDR3 sequences, around 8.9% found once. The sample in question was PBMCs from the stem cell graft donor, obtained from the stem cell graft. The origin of the receptors is a human donor who donated a stem cell graft to a child with SCID. CDR3s include the opening cysteine and the closing phenylalanine or tryptophan. Fields, in order: J gene, V gene, CDR3 protein.

j_gene: TRBJ2-7
v_gene: TRBV12-3/TRBV12-4
CDR3aa: CASRQGPSYEQYF

j_gene: TRBJ2-4
v_gene: TRBV20-1
CDR3aa: CSASGGASKNIQYF

j_gene: TRBJ1-2
v_gene: TRBV3-1
CDR3aa: CASSQGGGYTF

j_gene: TRBJ2-5
v_gene: TRBV5-1
CDR3aa: CASSLGPGQETQYF

j_gene: TRBJ1-2
v_gene: TRBV4-2
CDR3aa: CASSQDVGPNYGYTF

j_gene: TRBJ1-1
v_gene: TRBV18
CDR3aa: CASSPQGGATEAFF

j_gene: TRBJ1-1
v_gene: TRBV9
CDR3aa: CASSVSGASTEAFF

j_gene: TRBJ2-1
v_gene: TRBV20-1
CDR3aa: CSARGQGGNNEQFF

j_gene: TRBJ2-7
v_gene: TRBV6-1
CDR3aa: CASSHIAGGIYEQYF

j_gene: TRBJ1-1
v_gene: TRBV12-3/TRBV12-4
CDR3aa: CASRGTNTEAFF

j_gene: TRBJ1-1
v_gene: TRBV12-3/TRBV12-4
CDR3aa: CASSPQGVWSTEAFF

j_gene: TRBJ2-7
v_gene: TRBV27
CDR3aa: CASSWGMSTYEQYF

j_gene: TRBJ1-5
v_gene: TRBV12-3/TRBV12-4
CDR3aa: CASRTGTRGNQPQHF

j_gene: TRBJ2-5
v_gene: TRBV24-1
CDR3aa: CAIQRGYQETQYF

j_gene: TRBJ2-1
v_gene: TRBV6-2/TRBV6-3
CDR3aa: CASSYSLGLAGGPWYNEQFF

j_gene: TRBJ2-1
v_gene: TRBV7-3
CDR3aa: CASSSGGARNEQFF

j_gene: TRBJ2-7
v_gene: TRBV28
CDR3aa: CASTPLLGQGAYEQYF

j_gene: TRBJ2-5
v_gene: TRBV5-1
CDR3aa: CASSFDVQGQTQYF

j_gene: TRBJ1-1
v_gene: TRBV20-1
CDR3aa: CSAREGGRSEAFF

j_gene: TRBJ2-1
v_gene: TRBV20-1
CDR3aa: CSAKWGTGRGDEQFF

j_gene: TRBJ1-5
v_gene: TRBV4-1
CDR3aa: CASSQQSANQPQHF